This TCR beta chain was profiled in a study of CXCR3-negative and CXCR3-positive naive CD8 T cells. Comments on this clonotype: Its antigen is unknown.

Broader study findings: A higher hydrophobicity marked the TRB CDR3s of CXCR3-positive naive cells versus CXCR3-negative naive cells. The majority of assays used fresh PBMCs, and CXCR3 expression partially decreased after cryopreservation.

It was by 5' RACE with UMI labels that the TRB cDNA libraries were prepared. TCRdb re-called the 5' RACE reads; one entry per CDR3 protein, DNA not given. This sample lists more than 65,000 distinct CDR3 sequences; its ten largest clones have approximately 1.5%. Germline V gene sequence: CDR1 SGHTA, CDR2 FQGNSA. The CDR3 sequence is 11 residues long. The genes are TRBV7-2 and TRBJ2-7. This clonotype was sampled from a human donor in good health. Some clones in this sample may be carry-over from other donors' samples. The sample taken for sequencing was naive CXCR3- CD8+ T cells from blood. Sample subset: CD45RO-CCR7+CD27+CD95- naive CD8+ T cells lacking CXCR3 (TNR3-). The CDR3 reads CASSDFYEKYF.